This T cell receptor beta chain was recorded in a study of blood T cells in healthy people across ages. Study-level points and caveats: There was a strong correlation between TCR beta diversity and naive T cell percentage. Shifts in expanded clonotypes may have been confounded by donor CMV status, which was unknown. The unsorted PBMCs prevented any conclusive comparison of naive versus antigen-experienced cells.

The sample holds a few counts of this clonotype. Its cognate antigen is unknown. PBMCs numbering at least 6 million were isolated per sample. For the second PCR, which ran for 7 to 11 cycles, a sample-barcoded 5' primer and a J-beta primer mix were used. Each CDR3 protein is one row after TCRdb ran MiXCR on the 5' RACE reads. The sample yields around 1,700,000 distinct CDR3 sequences, roughly 27% seen once. Sample: blood. The sequence was collected from a woman aged 25 to 39 in good health.

CDR3 nucleotides: TGCGCCAGCAGCCCTTCGGACAGGGGTCTCGAGACCCAGTACTTC. Protein product: CASSPSDRGLETQYF. The chain has TRBV4-1 and TRBJ2-5, with 9 bases identical to TRBD1. The CDR3 consists of 15 residues. The junction had 8 bases not matched to a gene; V was cut back by 4 bases and J by 5 bases. CDR1 MGHRA and CDR2 YSYEKL come from the germline V gene.